A single sample gave rise to the 32 T cell receptor beta chains below, sequenced in a study of cytomegalovirus exposure and HLA in healthy donors. Sequenced by immunoSEQ multiplex PCR; TCRdb stores in-frame clones only, minus some. The data show roughly 180,000 clones, roughly 84% seen once. Sequenced: PBMCs. These receptor sequences come from a man between 18 and 35 years old in good health and CMV-seropositive.

The rearrangement links TRBV7-2 to TRBJ2-1, with 7 bases that match TRBD2. The germline CDR1 and CDR2 sequences are SGHTA and FQGNSA. The CDR3 contains 19 residues. The V and J ends lost 1 base and 5 bases, in that order; junction bases with no gene match: 17. The CDR3 here is CASSLGPGGSQRGHNEQFF. CDR3 nucleotide sequence: TGTGCCAGCAGCTTAGGGCCCGGCGGGAGCCAGCGTGGCCACAATGAGCAGTTCTTC.

The V gene is TRBV7-2, the J gene TRBJ2-3; D gene unclear. V was trimmed by 3 bases and J by 1 base, leaving 14 bases between them. Per germline, CDR1 SGHTA and CDR2 FQGNSA. The CDR3 consists of 16 residues. In DNA form, the CDR3 reads TGTGCCAGCAGCTTGGGTGCCCTCGGAGGCACAGATACGCAGTATTTT. The encoded protein is CASSLGALGGTDTQYF.

The genes are TRBV27 and TRBJ1-5; unclear D gene. The CDR3 sequence is 12 residues long. Trimming took 7 bases from V and 4 from J, leaving 8 bases between them. Germline V gene lookup returns CDR1 MNHEY and CDR2 SMNVEV (reference sequence). DNA of the CDR3: TGTGCCAGCAAGGGCGGGAATCAGCCCCAGCATTTT. Translation gives CASKGGNQPQHF.

The V call is TRBV5-6, the J call TRBJ1-1, with D unclear. The CDR3 spans 16 residues. CDR1 is SGHDT, CDR2 YYEEEE, per germline. Between the trimmed V and J ends, which lost 0 bases and 4 bases, there was a span of 16 bases. The DNA of the CDR3 is TGTGCCAGCAGCTTGGGATGGGAGAGGGTGGGCACTGAAGCTTTCTTT. Residues: CASSLGWERVGTEAFF.

V is TRBV5-6 and J is TRBJ2-5; possible D gene TRBD1, 6 bases. The CDR3 has 13 residues. The germline CDR1 and CDR2 sequences are SGHDT and YYEEEE. V lost 4 bases to trimming and J lost 4 bases, with 11 bases between them. The CDR3 DNA sequence: TGTGCCAGCAGCCTACAGGGTTCAGAGACCCAGTACTTC. The encoded protein is CASSLQGSETQYF.

V usage is TRBV2 and J usage is TRBJ1-4; D not certain. The germline gives CDR1 SNHLY, CDR2 FYNNEI. The CDR3 is 15 amino acids. Trimming shortened V by 3 bases and J by 7 bases, and 15 bases separated the two germline ends. The DNA for the CDR3 is TGTGCCAGCAGTGATCCAAAGCCCGGAGGTGAAAAACTGTTTTTT. Translation gives CASSDPKPGGEKLFF.

The J gene is TRBJ2-7, the V gene TRBV5-4, with D tentatively TRBD1 (5 bases). V was cut by 0 bases and J by 0 bases, with 10 bases left in between. The CDR3 has 15 amino acids. The V gene's germline CDR1 is SGHNT and CDR2 YYREEE (reference sequence). CDR3 protein: CASSLVGAASYEQYF. Here the CDR3 DNA reads TGTGCCAGCAGCTTGGTAGGGGCGGCCTCCTACGAGCAGTACTTC.

The chain joins TRBV9 to TRBJ2-5, with D possibly matching TRBD2 (6 bases). The CDR3 sequence is 15 residues long. The V end lost 0 bases, the J end lost 2 bases, and 11 bases lay between the germline ends. From germline, CDR1 is SGDLS and CDR2 YYNGEE. As DNA, the CDR3 is TGTGCCAGCAGCGTAGGGCCAGCGGGTCAAGAGACCCAGTACTTC. Protein sequence: CASSVGPAGQETQYF.

The chain is built from TRBV28 and TRBJ1-4, with D perhaps matching TRBD1 (6 bases). Germline loops: CDR1 MDHEN, CDR2 SYDVKM. The CDR3 is made up of 13 amino acids. The germline V and J ends were trimmed by 6 bases and 8 bases, with 13 bases remaining between them. In DNA, the CDR3 is TGTGCCAGCAGCCTCCGGGACAAAGAAAAACTGTTTTTT. Amino acid sequence: CASSLRDKEKLFF.

V and J are TRBV6-4 and TRBJ2-5; D call uncertain. Trimming took 6 bases from V and 1 from J, leaving 9 bases between them. CDR1 MRHNA and CDR2 SNTAGT come from the germline V gene. The CDR3 has 13 residues. CDR3 region: CASSVVAQETQYF. The DNA for the CDR3 is TGTGCCAGCAGCGTGGTGGCCCAAGAGACCCAGTACTTC.

Here the CDR3 reads CASSPGQGKGQPQHF. The CDR3 DNA reads as TGTGCCAGCAGCCCGGGACAGGGTAAGGGTCAGCCCCAGCATTTT. The chain combines TRBV7-9 with TRBJ1-5; 9 nucleotides match TRBD1. The CDR3 length is 15 residues. The V gene end was trimmed by 5 bases and the J gene end by 6 bases; junction bases not matched to a gene: 8. Germline assignment: CDR1 SEHNR and CDR2 FQNEAQ (reference sequence). The variable domain in full, completed from reference TRBV7-9 and TRBJ1-5, reads DTGVSQNPRHKITKRGQNVTFRCDPISEHNRLYWYRQTLGQGPEFLTYFQNEAQLEKSRLLSDRFSAERPKGSFSTLEIQRTEQGDSAMYLCASSPGQGKGQPQHFGDGTRLSIL.

Turning to this clone: One end of the junction is discordant with germline, which a read error may explain. This sample includes further DNA sequences coding for the same CDR3. The chain is built from TRBV2 and TRBJ1-5; D perhaps matches TRBD1 (6 bases). There are 14 residues in the CDR3. CDR1 SNHLY and CDR2 FYNNEI come from the germline V gene. CDR3 amino acids: CASRAGTNNQPQHF. The CDR3 nucleotides read TGCGCCAGCAGAGCCGGGACAAACAATCAGCCCCAGCATTTT.

This chain connects TRBV7-6 to TRBJ2-3; D not resolved. Germline V lookup: CDR1 SGHVS, CDR2 FNYEAQ. CDR3 length: 14 amino acids. Deletions cut 3 bases from V and 1 base from J, with 8 bases between. The CDR3 is CASSFIGRTDTQYF. DNA for the CDR3: TGTGCCAGCAGCTTCATTGGGCGCACAGATACGCAGTATTTT.

This clone was seen once. The V and J genes are TRBV11-3 and TRBJ2-3; a possible D gene is TRBD2 (6 bases). Germline V gives CDR1 SGHNT, CDR2 YENEEA. The CDR3 is 16 residues long. The V end was cut by 2 bases, the J end by 1 base, with 13 bases between. The DNA of the CDR3 is TGTGCCAGCAGCTTATCGTGGCGGGACGGCACAGATACGCAGTATTTT. It specifies CASSLSWRDGTDTQYF.

The CDR3 DNA reads TGTGCCAGCAGAAACTCACTAGCGGGAGCCTACGAGCAGTACTTC. It translates to CASRNSLAGAYEQYF. This chain uses TRBV6-6 with TRBJ2-7; 11 nucleotides align to TRBD2. This CDR3 contains 15 residues. Trimming at V came to 6 bases and at J to 2 bases, leaving 6 bases not matched to a gene. Germline V gene data show CDR1 as MNHNY and CDR2 as SVGAGI (reference sequence).

This chain links TRBV11-3 with TRBJ2-1, with 10 nucleotides matching TRBD2. Germline-derived CDR1 and CDR2 are SGHNT and YENEEA. J gave up 8 bases and V 3 bases, and 10 bases lay outside the gene matches. The CDR3 is 16 amino acids. CDR3 sequence reads: CASSLGASGSNDEQFF. DNA for the CDR3: TGTGCCAGCAGCTTGGGGGCTAGCGGGAGTAACGATGAGCAGTTCTTC.

The CDR3 DNA reads TGTGCCAGCAGCTTGGGGACGCGGGGGGGTAGCACAGATACGCAGTATTTT. This translates into CASSLGTRGGSTDTQYF. V and J are TRBV5-6 and TRBJ2-3; 9 bases line up with TRBD2. Looked up from germline, CDR1 is SGHDT and CDR2 is YYEEEE. CDR3 length equals 17 residues. J gave up 0 bases and V 0 bases, and 5 bases lay outside the gene matches. The full variable domain, completed using reference TRBV5-6 and TRBJ2-3, is DAGVTQSPTHLIKTRGQQVTLRCSPKSGHDTVSWYQQALGQGPQFIFQYYEEEERQRGNFPDRFSGHQFPNYSSELNVNALLLGDSALYLCASSLGTRGGSTDTQYFGPGTRLTVL.

The rearrangement links TRBV6-5 to TRBJ2-3; D is uncertain. Germline V CDR1 and CDR2: MNHEY, SVGAGI. The CDR3 extends over 11 amino acids. V was pared by 10 bases and J by 6 bases, with 11 bases between. This chain's CDR3 is CAIAYADTQYF. In nucleotides, the CDR3 is TGTGCCATCGCCTATGCCGATACGCAGTATTTT.

CDR3 loop: CASSIPTGSVRNQPQHF. Here the CDR3 DNA reads TGTGCCAGTAGTATCCCGACAGGGAGCGTGCGCAATCAGCCCCAGCATTTT. V gene TRBV19 combines with J gene TRBJ1-5, with 7 positions matching TRBD1. This CDR3 contains 17 residues. CDR1 is LNHDA, CDR2 SQIVND, per germline (reference sequence). Germline trimming cut 3 bases from V and 2 bases from J; bases unmatched to any gene: 10.

The V gene is TRBV2, the J gene TRBJ2-3; tentatively, D is TRBD2 (6 bases). There are 14 residues in the CDR3. Germline CDR1 is SNHLY and CDR2 is FYNNEI. The ends were cut back, 6 bases at V and 6 bases at J, with 16 bases in the middle. The CDR3 spells CASSAGLDRDTQYF. CDR3 sequence (DNA): TGTGCCAGCAGCGCGGGACTGGATAGGGATACGCAGTATTTT.

Only one count was recorded for this clone. CDR3 residues: CASSLELAGDTGELFF. CDR3 DNA sequence: TGCGCCAGCAGCTTGGAACTAGCGGGGGACACCGGGGAGCTGTTTTTT. The V gene is TRBV5-1, the J gene TRBJ2-2, with TRBD2 identical over 11 bases. Germline V gene data show CDR1 as SGHRS and CDR2 as YFSETQ. This CDR3 is built from 16 residues. The V gene end was trimmed by 0 bases and the J gene end by 3 bases; junction bases not matched to a gene: 1.

The rearrangement joins TRBV29-1 to TRBJ2-7, with 8 bases matching TRBD2. The CDR3 totals 13 residues. Losses at the gene ends were 7 bases for V and 7 bases for J; bases not matched to a gene: 12. Germline V CDR1 and CDR2: SQVTM, ANQGSEA. DNA of the CDR3: TGCAGCGCAGTAGCGGGAAAGGGGTCGGAGCAGTACTTC. The encoded protein is CSAVAGKGSEQYF.

The gene calls are TRBV11-2 and TRBJ2-1, with no clear D. The CDR3 extends over 12 amino acids. Germline values: CDR1 SGHAT, CDR2 FQNNGV. The germline V and J ends were trimmed by 5 bases and 9 bases, with 11 bases remaining between them. CDR3 sequence (DNA): TGTGCCAGCAGCCTCGTTAATGTTGAGCAGTTCTTC. Translation gives CASSLVNVEQFF.

The rearrangement joins TRBV6-1 to TRBJ2-3; D remains unclear. This CDR3 spans 14 amino acids. V was cut by 4 bases and J by 3 bases, with 11 bases left in between. Per germline, CDR1 MNHNS and CDR2 SASEGT. The CDR3 sequence: CASSGGYETDTQYF. The CDR3 bases are TGTGCCAGCAGTGGCGGATATGAAACAGATACGCAGTATTTT.

The chain couples TRBV9 to TRBJ2-3; perhaps TRBD2 as D (6 bases). V lost 4 bases and J lost 1, with 13 bases in between. This CDR3 is built from 15 residues. Germline V gives CDR1 SGDLS, CDR2 YYNGEE. CDR3: CASSRAGPRTDTQYF. The CDR3 DNA is TGTGCCAGCAGCCGTGCGGGGCCCCGCACAGATACGCAGTATTTT.

The chain employs TRBV5-4 and TRBJ2-2, with 7 positions matching TRBD1. The CDR3 runs 17 residues. V shed 0 bases, J shed 6 bases, and the junction held 11 bases outside the gene matches. The germline gives CDR1 SGHNT, CDR2 YYREEE (reference sequence). The CDR3: CASSLGPGQNLPGELFF. For the CDR3, the DNA is TGTGCCAGCAGCTTGGGTCCGGGACAGAACCTCCCCGGGGAGCTGTTTTTT.

In its sample, this clone was seen many times. This chain uses TRBV4-1 with TRBJ2-5; D perhaps matches TRBD2 (5 bases). Trimming removed 0 bases at V and 5 bases at J, with 16 bases between. The V gene's germline CDR1 is MGHRA and CDR2 YSYEKL. This CDR3 region has 16 residues. As DNA, the CDR3 is TGCGCCAGCAGCCAAGAGCAAGGAGAATCGGGGGAGACCCAGTACTTC. It translates to CASSQEQGESGETQYF.

V usage is TRBV5-6 and J usage is TRBJ2-1; D uncertain. Germline CDR1 and CDR2: SGHDT and YYEEEE. Between the trimmed V and J ends, which lost 0 bases and 8 bases, there was a span of 6 bases. The CDR3 length is 12 residues. CDR3 region: CASSLGVDEQFF. In nucleotides, the CDR3 is TGTGCCAGCAGCTTGGGCGTGGATGAGCAGTTCTTC.

The CDR3 coding sequence is TGTGCCAGCAGCCATTGGGCGGGAGGGGGGGAAGAGACCCAGTACTTC. It is translated as CASSHWAGGGEETQYF. The V gene is TRBV5-4, the J gene TRBJ2-5; 9 nucleotides agree with TRBD2. J gave up 3 bases and V 4 bases, and 10 bases lay outside the gene matches. Germline V gene sequence: CDR1 SGHNT, CDR2 YYREEE (reference sequence). The CDR3 is 16 residues long. Based on the CDR3 plus reference TRBV5-4 and TRBJ2-5, the full variable domain is ETGVTQSPTHLIKTRGQQVTLRCSSQSGHNTVSWYQQALGQGPQFIFQYYREEENGRGNFPPRFSGLQFPNYSSELNVNALELDDSALYLCASSHWAGGGEETQYFGPGTRLLVL.

The rearrangement uses TRBV6-6 and TRBJ2-7, with a tentative D call TRBD2 (5 bases). Germline CDR1 is MNHNY and CDR2 is SVGAGI (reference sequence). The CDR3 has 12 residues. V lost 6 bases and J 2 bases, leaving 8 bases between the germline ends. The CDR3 nucleotides are TGTGCCAGCAGCACGGGGACCTACGAGCAGTACTTC. Amino acid sequence: CASSTGTYEQYF.

There are a few counts of this clone. The chain employs TRBV6-4 and TRBJ2-1; 9 positions match TRBD1. The germline V gene has CDR1 MRHNA and CDR2 SNTAGT. The CDR3 length is 17 residues. V shed 3 bases and J 8 bases; nucleotides not matched to a gene: 14. CDR3 in amino acids: CASSEVPPGQGHDEQFF. CDR3 coding DNA: TGTGCCAGCAGTGAAGTCCCCCCGGGACAGGGTCACGATGAGCAGTTCTTC.

V gene TRBV5-4 combines with J gene TRBJ2-1; D is perhaps TRBD2 (6 bases). The CDR3 totals 13 residues. Per the germline V gene, CDR1 is SGHNT and CDR2 is YYREEE (reference sequence). The ends were cut back, 10 bases at V and 8 bases at J, with 19 bases in the middle. The CDR3 DNA sequence: TGTGCCTGCGGGGTGACTCCGAGGGATGAGCAGTTCTTC. As protein: CACGVTPRDEQFF.